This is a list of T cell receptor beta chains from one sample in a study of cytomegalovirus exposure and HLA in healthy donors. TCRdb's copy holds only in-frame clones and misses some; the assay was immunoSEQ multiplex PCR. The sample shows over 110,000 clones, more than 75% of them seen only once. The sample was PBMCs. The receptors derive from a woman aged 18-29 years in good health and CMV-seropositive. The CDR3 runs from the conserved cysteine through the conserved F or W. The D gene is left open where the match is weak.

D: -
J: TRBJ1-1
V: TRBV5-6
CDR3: CASSLVELSGYAEAFF

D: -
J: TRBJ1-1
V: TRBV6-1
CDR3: CASSSRENTEAFF

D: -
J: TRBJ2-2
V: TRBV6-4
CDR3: CASSDSSGSNTGELFF

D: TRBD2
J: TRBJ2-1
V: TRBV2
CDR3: CASSKGLAGVYNEQFF

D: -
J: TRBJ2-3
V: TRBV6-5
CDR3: CASSQSTDTQYF

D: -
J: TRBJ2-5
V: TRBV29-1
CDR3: CSGGGAFETQYF

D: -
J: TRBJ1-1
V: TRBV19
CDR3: CASSIQGGFTEAFF

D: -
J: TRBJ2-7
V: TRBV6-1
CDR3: CASSEVEGSYEQYF

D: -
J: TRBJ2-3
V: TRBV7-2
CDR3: CASSPVTSTQYF

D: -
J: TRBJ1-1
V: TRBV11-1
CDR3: CASSPHLGDTEAFF

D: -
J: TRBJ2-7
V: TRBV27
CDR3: CASSLGGEYEQYF

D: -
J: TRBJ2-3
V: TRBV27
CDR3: CASSYERVGKSTQYF

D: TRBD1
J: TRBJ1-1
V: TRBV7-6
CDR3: CASSQGAGERNTEAFF

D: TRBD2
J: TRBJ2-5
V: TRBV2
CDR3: CASSEASGGQYF

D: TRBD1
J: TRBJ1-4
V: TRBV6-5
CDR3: CASRDDRGANEKLFF

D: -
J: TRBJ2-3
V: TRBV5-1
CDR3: CASSLSAGSGTDTQYF

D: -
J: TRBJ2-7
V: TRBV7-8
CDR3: CASSPTRGYEQYF

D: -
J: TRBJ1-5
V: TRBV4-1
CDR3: CASSQDKRADQPQHF

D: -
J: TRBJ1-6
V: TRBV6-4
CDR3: CASSDRGNSPLHF

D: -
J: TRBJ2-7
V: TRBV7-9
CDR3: CASSSGQHYEQYF

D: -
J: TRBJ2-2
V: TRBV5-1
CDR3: CASSSTTGELFF

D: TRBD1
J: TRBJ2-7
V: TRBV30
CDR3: CAWSVLDRVSYEQYF

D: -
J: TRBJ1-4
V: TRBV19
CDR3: CASSIRQGNEKLFF

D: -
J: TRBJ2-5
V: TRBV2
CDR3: CASSEWGETQYF

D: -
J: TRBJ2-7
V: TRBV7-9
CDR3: CASSPTTGISGEQYF

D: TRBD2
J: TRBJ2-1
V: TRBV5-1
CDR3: CASSLIAGLYNEQFF

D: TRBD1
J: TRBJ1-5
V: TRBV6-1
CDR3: CASSEDRGGNQPQHF

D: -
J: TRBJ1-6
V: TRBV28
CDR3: CASSSFPGAYNSPLHF

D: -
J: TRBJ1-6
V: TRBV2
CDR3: CAGLQGGLYNSPLHF

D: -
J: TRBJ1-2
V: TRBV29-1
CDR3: CSVAGATPMLGYTF

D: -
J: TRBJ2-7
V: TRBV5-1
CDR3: CASSLAGERYEQYF

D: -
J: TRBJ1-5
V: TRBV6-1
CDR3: CASSEGQRNQPQHF

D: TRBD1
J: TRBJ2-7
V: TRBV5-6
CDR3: CASSHWTGYEQYF

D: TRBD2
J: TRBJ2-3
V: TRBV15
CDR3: CATSNLAGKSTDTQYF

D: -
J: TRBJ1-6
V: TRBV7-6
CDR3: CASSLVVDSPLHF

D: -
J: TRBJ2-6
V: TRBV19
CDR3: CASRGLRGTAVGANVLTF

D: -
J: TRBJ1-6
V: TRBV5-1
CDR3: CASSLGGGADYNSPLHF

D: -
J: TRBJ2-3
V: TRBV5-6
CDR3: CASTLGLGSTDTQYF

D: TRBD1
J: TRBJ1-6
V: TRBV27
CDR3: CASSSMTTARQGTPLHF

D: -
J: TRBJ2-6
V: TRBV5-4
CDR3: CASSLGTQGFLSGANVLTF

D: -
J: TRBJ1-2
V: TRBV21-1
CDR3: CASTPRRDSYGYTF

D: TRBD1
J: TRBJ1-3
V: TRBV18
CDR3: CASSRTGTGNTIYF

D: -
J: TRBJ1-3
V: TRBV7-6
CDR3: CASSRGHSSGNTIYF

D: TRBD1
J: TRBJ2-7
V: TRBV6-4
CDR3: CASSEGTGGYEQYF

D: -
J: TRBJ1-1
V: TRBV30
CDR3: CAWSVSMNTEAFF

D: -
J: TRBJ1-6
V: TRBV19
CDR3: CASSIAPTIGRPLHF

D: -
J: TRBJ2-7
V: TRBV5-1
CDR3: CASSFRQLHEQYF

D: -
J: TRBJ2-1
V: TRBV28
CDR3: CASFPASGSEQFF

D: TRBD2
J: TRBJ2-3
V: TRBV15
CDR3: CATSRDVPGRADTQYF

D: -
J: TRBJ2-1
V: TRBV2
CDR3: CATEQGIDNEQFF

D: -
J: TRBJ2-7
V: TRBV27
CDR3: CASSSAGSYEQYF

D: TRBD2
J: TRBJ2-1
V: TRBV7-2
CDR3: CASRRQAGGGLNEQFF

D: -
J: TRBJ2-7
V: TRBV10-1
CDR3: CASSPIRTISYEQYF

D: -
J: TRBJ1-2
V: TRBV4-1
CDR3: CASSQPSVPGYGYTF

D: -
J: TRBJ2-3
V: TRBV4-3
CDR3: CASSQESDSVSTDTQYF